What follows are 30 T cell receptor beta chains derived from one specimen sequenced in a study of response to subunit inactivated influenza vaccine. Each CDR3 protein gets one entry after TCRdb re-called the RT-PCR reads with MiXCR. The profile shows about 650,000 distinct CDR3 sequences, 15% to 19% of them singletons. Here the sequenced sample was PBMCs from blood, taken about 12 days after vaccination. The receptors originated from a man aged 50 or older who received an inactivated influenza vaccine.

This clonotype has just a few counts. The chain combines TRBV29-1 with TRBJ1-1, with D possibly matching TRBD1 (6 bases). Germline CDR1 and CDR2: SQVTM and ANQGSEA. The CDR3 loop spans 13 amino acids. The V end lost 6 bases, the J end lost 0 bases, and 11 bases lay between the germline ends. CDR3 DNA sequence: TGCAGCGTATACAGGGTTTTGAACACTGAAGCTTTCTTT. Its translation: CSVYRVLNTEAFF.

The chain carries TRBV28 and TRBJ2-1, with D maybe TRBD1 (6 bases). The length of the CDR3 is 13 residues. Germline V gene sequence: CDR1 MDHEN, CDR2 SYDVKM. The V gene lost 6 bases and the J gene lost 6 bases, with 12 bases spanning the gap. Here the CDR3 DNA reads TGTGCCAGCAGCCGGGGACACATCAATGAGCAGTTCTTC. Translated: CASSRGHINEQFF.

This clonotype was counted between two and nine times. The chain employs TRBV12-3 or TRBV12-4 and TRBJ2-3, with 12 bases fitting TRBD2. The CDR3 totals 15 residues. J lost 3 bases, V lost 8 bases, and 6 bases had no gene match. The CDR3 protein is CASHLAGGITDTQYF. The CDR3 DNA sequence: TGTGCCAGCCACCTAGCGGGGGGGATAACAGATACGCAGTATTTT.

This clonotype has more than one count but fewer than ten. The genes are TRBV3-1 and TRBJ2-7, with 8 bases fitting TRBD2. The CDR3 is 14 residues long. V was clipped by 6 bases and J by 6 bases; unmatched bases: 10. Germline CDR1 LGHDT, CDR2 YNNKEL (reference sequence). CDR3 residues: CASSRLGLGLEQYF. CDR3 DNA: TGTGCCAGCAGTCGGTTGGGACTAGGTCTCGAGCAGTACTTC.

This chain joins TRBV12-3 or TRBV12-4 and TRBJ2-3; no clear D. CDR3 length: 15 amino acids. V lost 1 base and J 4 bases, leaving 12 bases between the germline ends. The CDR3 region is CASSLDLVGSDTQYF. The CDR3 nucleotides are TGTGCCAGCAGTTTAGATCTAGTAGGGTCAGATACGCAGTATTTT.

This clonotype was detected only a few times. This chain joins TRBV12-3 or TRBV12-4 and TRBJ2-3; TRBD1 matches 7 bases. This CDR3 is 16 amino acids long. The trim removed 6 bases at V and 4 bases at J, leaving 13 bases unmatched. CDR3: CASRRRQGIQADTQYF. CDR3 DNA: TGTGCCAGCAGACGCCGACAGGGAATCCAGGCAGATACGCAGTATTTT.

This clonotype was recorded a few times. V gene TRBV12-3 or TRBV12-4 combines with J gene TRBJ2-3; 7 bases are shared with TRBD2. The V and J ends lost 4 bases and 0 bases, in that order; junction bases with no gene match: 7. This CDR3 has 16 residues. The CDR3: CASSWVLAASTDTQYF. The CDR3 nucleotides read TGTGCCAGCAGTTGGGTGCTAGCGGCTAGCACAGATACGCAGTATTTT.

This clonotype has a count of ten or more. The rearrangement uses TRBV29-1 and TRBJ2-2; TRBD2 matches at 7 bases. The J segment lost 0 bases and the V segment lost 6 bases, leaving 7 bases of the junction unmatched. Germline V lookup: CDR1 SQVTM, CDR2 ANQGSEA. CDR3 length equals 15 residues. CDR3 bases: TGCAGCGTCCGAACGACTAGCACGAACACCGGGGAGCTGTTTTTT. This sequence encodes CSVRTTSTNTGELFF.

V gene TRBV7-4 combines with J gene TRBJ2-5; D not certain. The CDR3 loop spans 15 amino acids. CDR1 SGHVT and CDR2 SQSDAQ come from the germline V gene. V was pared by 5 bases and J by 4 bases, with 17 bases between. The CDR3: CASSTLLTPRETQYF. CDR3 DNA sequence: TGTGCCAGCAGCACTTTACTTACGCCGAGAGAGACCCAGTACTTC.

The sample holds a few counts of this clonotype. This chain uses TRBV20-1 with TRBJ2-2; TRBD2 aligns across 12 bases. The CDR3 contains 18 residues. Germline CDR1 DFQATT, CDR2 SNEGSKA (reference sequence). Trimming removed 3 bases from V and 3 bases from J; junction bases left unmatched: 11. As DNA, the CDR3 is TGCAGTGCTAGCTCCCGTAGGCTAGCGGGGGGGTACACCGGGGAGCTGTTTTTT. Protein: CSASSRRLAGGYTGELFF.

The rearrangement uses TRBV7-8 and TRBJ2-1; D call uncertain. The CDR3 length is 14 residues. Trimming removed 3 bases from V and 3 bases from J, with 9 bases in between. Germline CDR1 SGHVS, CDR2 FQNEAQ. CDR3 nucleotide sequence: TGTGCCAGCAGCTTCTTGGGGTTCTACAATGAGCAGTTCTTC. Its protein is CASSFLGFYNEQFF. Drawing the rest from reference TRBV7-8 and TRBJ2-1, the complete variable domain is GAGVSQSPRYKVAKRGQDVALRCDPISGHVSLFWYQQALGQGPEFLTYFQNEAQLDKSGLPSDRFFAERPEGSVSTLKIQRTQQEDSAVYLCASSFLGFYNEQFFGPGTRLTVL.

The chain combines TRBV7-6 with TRBJ2-7; unclear D gene. CDR3 length: 14 amino acids. Trimming removed 1 base at V and 6 bases at J, with 13 bases between. The germline gives CDR1 SGHVS, CDR2 FNYEAQ. The CDR3 here is CASSLEGGSGEQYF. The CDR3 DNA follows: TGTGCCAGCAGCTTAGAGGGTGGGTCGGGCGAGCAGTACTTC.

This clonotype was counted a few times. This rearrangement joins TRBV7-9 to TRBJ2-7; the D gene is possibly TRBD2 (6 bases). The V end was cut by 5 bases, the J end by 7 bases, with 18 bases between. This CDR3 comprises 14 residues. Germline-derived CDR1 and CDR2 are SEHNR and FQNEAQ (reference sequence). CDR3 bases: TGTGCCAGCAGCGCCGCACAGGAGGGGCAAGAGCAGTACTTC. This sequence encodes CASSAAQEGQEQYF.

This clonotype was detected only a few times. J is TRBJ1-4 and V is TRBV5-1; D is ambiguous. The germline V gene has CDR1 SGHRS and CDR2 YFSETQ. V was pared by 0 bases and J by 0 bases, with 12 bases between. The CDR3 covers 17 residues. The CDR3 sequence is CASSLAGTAATNEKLFF. For the CDR3, the DNA is TGCGCCAGCAGCTTGGCCGGAACGGCCGCAACTAATGAAAAACTGTTTTTT.

This clonotype appeared a few times. This chain joins TRBV28 and TRBJ1-5; unclear D gene. Germline loops: CDR1 MDHEN, CDR2 SYDVKM. The V gene lost 6 bases and the J gene lost 6 bases, with 9 bases spanning the gap. The CDR3 totals 12 residues. DNA of the CDR3: TGTGCCAGCAGGTCAAAGCCTCAGCCCCAGCATTTT. It codes for CASRSKPQPQHF.

This clonotype was seen at least ten times. This chain connects TRBV5-1 to TRBJ2-3, with a weak D call TRBD1 (5 bases). Germline-derived CDR1 and CDR2 are SGHRS and YFSETQ. CDR3 size: 14 residues. Trimming removed 2 bases at V and 2 bases at J, with 9 bases between. CDR3 sequence reads: CASSFDRLTDTQYF. The CDR3, as DNA: TGCGCCAGCAGCTTCGACAGACTCACAGATACGCAGTATTTT. Full variable domain (missing parts from reference TRBV5-1 and TRBJ2-3): KAGVTQTPRYLIKTRGQQVTLSCSPISGHRSVSWYQQTPGQGLQFLFEYFSETQRNKGNFPGRFSGRQFSNSRSEMNVSTLELGDSALYLCASSFDRLTDTQYFGPGTRLTVL.

CDR3 loop: CSARDPISYEQFF. In DNA form, the CDR3 reads TGCAGTGCTAGAGATCCCATTTCGTATGAGCAGTTCTTC. This chain uses TRBV20-1 with TRBJ2-1; D gene unclear. V lost 0 bases and J lost 8, with 11 bases in between. The length of the CDR3 is 13 residues. From germline, CDR1 is DFQATT and CDR2 SNEGSKA (reference sequence).

V is TRBV20-1 and J is TRBJ2-7; 9 bases agree with TRBD1. The CDR3 consists of 15 residues. Unmatched junction bases numbered 12, after V lost 5 bases and J lost 4 bases. Germline lookup yields CDR1 DFQATT and CDR2 SNEGSKA (reference sequence). The chain's CDR3 is CSAPSPGQGSYEQYF. Here the CDR3 DNA reads TGCAGTGCTCCATCTCCGGGACAGGGTTCATACGAGCAGTACTTC.

This clonotype was counted a few times. The CDR3 nucleotides read TGTGCCAGCAGTGAGGGGGGGTTCTCCTACAATGAGCAGTTCTTC. Amino acids: CASSEGGFSYNEQFF. The V call is TRBV2, the J call TRBJ2-1; TRBD2 matches 7 bases. V shed 3 bases and J 0 bases; nucleotides not matched to a gene: 2. Germline lookup yields CDR1 SNHLY and CDR2 FYNNEI. This CDR3 has 15 residues.

This clonotype was counted only a few times. V is TRBV28 and J is TRBJ2-5; D perhaps matches TRBD2 (6 bases). Germline values: CDR1 MDHEN, CDR2 SYDVKM. Between the trimmed V and J ends, which lost 6 bases and 2 bases, there was a span of 13 bases. CDR3 length equals 14 residues. The CDR3 coding sequence is TGTGCCAGCAGGAACGGGGGACGTCAAGAGACCCAGTACTTC. Amino acids: CASRNGGRQETQYF.

The chain is built from TRBV30 and TRBJ2-1; 8 nucleotides align to TRBD2. The trim removed 0 bases at V and 7 bases at J, leaving 8 bases unmatched. Germline lookup yields CDR1 GTSNPN and CDR2 SVGIG (reference sequence). The CDR3 loop spans 15 amino acids. The CDR3 reads CAWSVLRGGRNEQFF. The DNA for the CDR3 is TGTGCCTGGAGTGTACTTCGGGGGGGCCGGAATGAGCAGTTCTTC.

This clonotype showed up just a few times. CDR3 loop: CASVRSGGMSDTQYF. The CDR3 DNA follows: TGCGCCAGCGTACGGTCCGGAGGGATGTCAGATACGCAGTATTTT. V gene TRBV5-1 combines with J gene TRBJ2-3; D perhaps matches TRBD2 (6 bases). Germline loops: CDR1 SGHRS, CDR2 YFSETQ. V shed 7 bases and J shed 4 bases, with 19 bases lying between them. The CDR3 consists of 15 residues.

The chain recombines TRBV27 with TRBJ2-1; 7 bases map to TRBD1. Looked up from germline, CDR1 is MNHEY and CDR2 is SMNVEV (reference sequence). J lost 8 bases, V lost 6 bases, and 10 bases had no gene match. The CDR3 is 14 amino acids. The CDR3 spells CASSFDRVRDEQFF. The DNA of the CDR3 is TGTGCCAGCAGCTTCGACAGGGTTCGGGATGAGCAGTTCTTC.

This rearrangement joins TRBV10-3 to TRBJ2-7; tentatively, D is TRBD1 (6 bases). This CDR3 contains 14 residues. Trimming cost V 5 bases and J 6 bases, with 17 bases left between them. Germline assignment: CDR1 ENHRY and CDR2 SYGVKD. CDR3 nucleotide sequence: TGTGCCATCAGTACAGAAATTACAGGGTTCGAGCAGTACTTC. Amino acid sequence: CAISTEITGFEQYF.

This clonotype was observed a handful of times. The V call is TRBV12-3 or TRBV12-4, the J call TRBJ2-1; 7 bases match TRBD1. The V gene end was trimmed by 5 bases and the J gene end by 3 bases; junction bases not matched to a gene: 10. The length of the CDR3 is 16 residues. The CDR3 sequence: CASSPLQGRLYNEQFF. CDR3 sequence (DNA): TGTGCCAGCAGTCCACTACAGGGGCGACTCTACAATGAGCAGTTCTTC.

The sample holds a few counts of this clonotype. This chain connects TRBV27 to TRBJ2-7; D gene uncertain. V was trimmed by 6 bases and J by 0 bases, leaving 18 bases between them. Germline V gives CDR1 MNHEY, CDR2 SMNVEV (reference sequence). The CDR3 extends over 16 amino acids. CDR3 sequence: CASRAQMGAVSYEQYF. The DNA of the CDR3 is TGTGCCAGCAGAGCCCAGATGGGCGCGGTCTCCTACGAGCAGTACTTC.

The V and J genes are TRBV4-2 and TRBJ2-1, with D uncertain. CDR1 and CDR2 (germline): LGHNA, YNFKEQ. V was cut by 0 bases and J by 8 bases, with 11 bases left in between. The length of the CDR3 is 14 residues. In DNA form, the CDR3 reads TGTGCCAGCAGCCAAGAAGGGCTAGTTTATGAGCAGTTCTTC. Its translation: CASSQEGLVYEQFF.

This clonotype was picked up one time. The chain couples TRBV6-1 to TRBJ2-3; TRBD2 aligns across 14 bases. After removal of 5 bases from V and 6 bases from J, the junction contained 4 bases not matched to a gene. CDR1 MNHNS and CDR2 SASEGT come from the germline V gene. The CDR3 is 15 residues long. Written as DNA, the CDR3 is TGTGCCAGCAGTCGCCGACTAGCGGGAGGGGATACGCAGTATTTT. Translating it yields CASSRRLAGGDTQYF.

The rearrangement uses TRBV7-6 and TRBJ2-7; weak D call: TRBD1 (5 bases). With 1 base removed from V and 6 bases from J, the gap between germline ends came to 13 bases. Germline V lookup: CDR1 SGHVS, CDR2 FNYEAQ. The CDR3 has 14 amino acids. The CDR3 sequence: CASSLGQGGPEQYF. The DNA for the CDR3 is TGTGCCAGCAGCTTAGGTCAGGGTGGTCCCGAGCAGTACTTC. The full variable domain, with the rest looked up from reference TRBV7-6 and TRBJ2-7, is GAGVSQSPRYKVTKRGQDVALRCDPISGHVSLYWYRQALGQGPEFLTYFNYEAQQDKSGLPNDRFSAERPEGSISTLTIQRTEQRDSAMYRCASSLGQGGPEQYFGPGTRLTVT.

The rearrangement uses TRBV12-3 or TRBV12-4 and TRBJ1-1; D ambiguous. The length of the CDR3 is 14 residues. Trimming took 8 bases from V and 1 from J, leaving 14 bases between them. This CDR3 reads CASRDPGANTEAFF. CDR3 DNA sequence: TGTGCCAGCCGAGATCCGGGAGCGAACACTGAAGCTTTCTTT.